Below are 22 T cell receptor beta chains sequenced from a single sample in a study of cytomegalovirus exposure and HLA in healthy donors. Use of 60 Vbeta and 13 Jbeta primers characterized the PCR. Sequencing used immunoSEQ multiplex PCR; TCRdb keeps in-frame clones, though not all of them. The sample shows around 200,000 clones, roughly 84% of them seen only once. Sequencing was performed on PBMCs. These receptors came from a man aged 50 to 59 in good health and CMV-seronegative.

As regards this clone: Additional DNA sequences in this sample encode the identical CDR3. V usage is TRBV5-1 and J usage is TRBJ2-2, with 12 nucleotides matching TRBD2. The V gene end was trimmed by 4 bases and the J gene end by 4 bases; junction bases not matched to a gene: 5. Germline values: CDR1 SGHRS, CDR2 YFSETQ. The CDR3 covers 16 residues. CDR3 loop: CASSLGTSGRTGELFF. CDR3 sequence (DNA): TGCGCCAGCAGCCTCGGGACTAGCGGGCGCACCGGGGAGCTGTTTTTT.

CDR3 loop: CASSLKRETYEQYF. CDR3 nucleotide sequence: TGTGCCAGCAGTTTGAAGCGGGAGACCTACGAGCAGTACTTC. The chain links TRBV6-1 to TRBJ2-7, with 8 positions matching TRBD2. From germline, CDR1 is MNHNS and CDR2 SASEGT. Trimming took 5 bases from V and 2 from J; bases not matched to a gene: 5. The CDR3 loop spans 14 amino acids.

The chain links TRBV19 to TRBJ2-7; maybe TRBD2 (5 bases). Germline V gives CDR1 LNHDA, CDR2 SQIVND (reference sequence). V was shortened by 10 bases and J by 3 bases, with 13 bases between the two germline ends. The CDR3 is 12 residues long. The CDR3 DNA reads TGTGCCACCCACCGAGAGGGCTACGAGCAGTACTTC. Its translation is CATHREGYEQYF. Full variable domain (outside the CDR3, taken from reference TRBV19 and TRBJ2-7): DGGITQSPKYLFRKEGQNVTLSCEQNLNHDAMYWYRQDPGQGLRLIYYSQIVNDFQKGDIAEGYSVSREKKESFPLTVTSAQKNPTAFYLCATHREGYEQYFGPGTRLTVT.

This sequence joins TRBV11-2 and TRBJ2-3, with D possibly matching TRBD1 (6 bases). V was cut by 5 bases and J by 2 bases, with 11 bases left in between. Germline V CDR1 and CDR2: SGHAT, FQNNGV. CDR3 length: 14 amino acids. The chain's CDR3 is CASSRGQYTDTQYF. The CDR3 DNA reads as TGTGCCAGCAGCCGCGGACAGTACACAGATACGCAGTATTTT.

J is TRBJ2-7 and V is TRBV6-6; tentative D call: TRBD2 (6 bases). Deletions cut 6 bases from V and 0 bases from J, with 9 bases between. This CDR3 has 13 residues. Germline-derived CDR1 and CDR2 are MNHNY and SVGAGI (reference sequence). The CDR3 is CASSRLGSYEQYF. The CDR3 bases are TGTGCCAGCAGCCGACTAGGCTCCTACGAGCAGTACTTC.

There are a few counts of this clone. The CDR3 DNA is TGTGCCAGCCGAATAGGGGGCGCAGGCGGGGAGCTGTTTTTT. Translation: CASRIGGAGGELFF. The chain joins TRBV6-4 to TRBJ2-2; 7 bases align to TRBD1. CDR3 length: 14 residues. Trimming took 8 bases from V and 7 from J; bases not matched to a gene: 10. Germline CDR1 reads MRHNA; CDR2 reads SNTAGT.

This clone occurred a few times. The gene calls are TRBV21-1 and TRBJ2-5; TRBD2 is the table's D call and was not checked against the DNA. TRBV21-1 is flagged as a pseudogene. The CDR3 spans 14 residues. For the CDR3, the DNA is TGTGCCAGCAGCAACGCGGGTTGTGAAGAGACCCAGTACTTC. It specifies CASSNAGCEETQYF.

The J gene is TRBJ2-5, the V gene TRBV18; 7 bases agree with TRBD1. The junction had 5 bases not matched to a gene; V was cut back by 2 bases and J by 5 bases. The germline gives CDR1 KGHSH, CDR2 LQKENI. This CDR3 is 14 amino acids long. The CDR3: CASSPGTVLETQYF. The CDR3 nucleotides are TGTGCCAGCTCACCAGGGACAGTTCTCGAGACCCAGTACTTC.

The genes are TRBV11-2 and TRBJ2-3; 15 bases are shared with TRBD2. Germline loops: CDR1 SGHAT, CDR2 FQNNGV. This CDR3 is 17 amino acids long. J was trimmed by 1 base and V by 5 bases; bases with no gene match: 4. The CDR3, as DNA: TGTGCCAGCAGCCCTGGACTAGCGGGAGGGGGCACAGATACGCAGTATTTT. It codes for CASSPGLAGGGTDTQYF.

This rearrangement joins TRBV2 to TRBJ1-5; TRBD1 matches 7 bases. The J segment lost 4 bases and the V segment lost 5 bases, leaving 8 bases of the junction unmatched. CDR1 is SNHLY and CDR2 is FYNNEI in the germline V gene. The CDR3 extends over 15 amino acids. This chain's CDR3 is CASSSMGQPNQPQHF. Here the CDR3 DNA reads TGTGCCAGCAGTTCCATGGGACAGCCGAATCAGCCCCAGCATTTT.

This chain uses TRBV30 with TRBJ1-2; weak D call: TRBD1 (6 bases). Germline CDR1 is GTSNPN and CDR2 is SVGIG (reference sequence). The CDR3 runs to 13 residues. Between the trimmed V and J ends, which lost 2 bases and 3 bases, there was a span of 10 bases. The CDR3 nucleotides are TGTGCCTGGAGTACACAGGGTTACTATGGCTACACCTTC. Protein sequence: CAWSTQGYYGYTF.

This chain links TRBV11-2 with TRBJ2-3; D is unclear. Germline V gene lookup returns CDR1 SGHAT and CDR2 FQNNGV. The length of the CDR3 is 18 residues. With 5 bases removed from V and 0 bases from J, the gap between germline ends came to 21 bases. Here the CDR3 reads CASSPNRNYLPSTDTQYF. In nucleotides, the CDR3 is TGTGCCAGCAGCCCTAATCGGAACTACCTTCCAAGCACAGATACGCAGTATTTT.

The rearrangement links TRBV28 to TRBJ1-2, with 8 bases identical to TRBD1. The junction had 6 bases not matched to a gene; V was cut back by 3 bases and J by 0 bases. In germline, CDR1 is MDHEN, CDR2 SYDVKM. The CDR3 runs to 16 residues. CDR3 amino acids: CASSFRGRVPNYGYTF. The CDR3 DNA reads TGTGCCAGCAGTTTCAGGGGGCGCGTGCCTAACTATGGCTACACCTTC.

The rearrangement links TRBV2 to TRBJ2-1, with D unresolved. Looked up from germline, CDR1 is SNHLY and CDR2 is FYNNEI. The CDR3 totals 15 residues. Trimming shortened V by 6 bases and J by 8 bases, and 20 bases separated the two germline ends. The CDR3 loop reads CASSTMNPRTYEQFF. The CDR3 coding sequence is TGTGCCAGCAGCACTATGAACCCCCGCACCTATGAGCAGTTCTTC. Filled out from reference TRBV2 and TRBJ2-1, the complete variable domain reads EPEVTQTPSHQVTQMGQEVILRCVPISNHLYFYWYRQILGQKVEFLVSFYNNEISEKSEIFDDQFSVERPDGSNFTLKIRSTKLEDSAMYFCASSTMNPRTYEQFFGPGTRLTVL.

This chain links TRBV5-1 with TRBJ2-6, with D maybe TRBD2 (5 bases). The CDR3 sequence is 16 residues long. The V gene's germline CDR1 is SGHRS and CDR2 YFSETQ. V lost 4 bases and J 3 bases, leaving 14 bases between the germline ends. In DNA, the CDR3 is TGCGCCAGCAGCCTCGGACTCCCCGATGGGGCCAACGTCCTGACTTTC. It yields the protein CASSLGLPDGANVLTF.

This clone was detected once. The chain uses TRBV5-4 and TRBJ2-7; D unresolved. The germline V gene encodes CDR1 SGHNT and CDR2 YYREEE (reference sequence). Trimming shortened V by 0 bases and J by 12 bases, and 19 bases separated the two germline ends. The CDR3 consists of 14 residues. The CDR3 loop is CASSLVPGSNVRYF. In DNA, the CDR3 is TGTGCCAGCAGCTTGGTCCCAGGTAGTAACGTCCGGTACTTC. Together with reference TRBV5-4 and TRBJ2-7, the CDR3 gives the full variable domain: ETGVTQSPTHLIKTRGQQVTLRCSSQSGHNTVSWYQQALGQGPQFIFQYYREEENGRGNFPPRFSGLQFPNYSSELNVNALELDDSALYLCASSLVPGSNVRYFGPGTRLTVT.

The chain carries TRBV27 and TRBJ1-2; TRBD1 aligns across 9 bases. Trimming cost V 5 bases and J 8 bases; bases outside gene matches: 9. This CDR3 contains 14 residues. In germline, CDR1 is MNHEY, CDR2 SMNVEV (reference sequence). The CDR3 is CASSPGTGPQGYTF. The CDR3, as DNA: TGTGCCAGCAGTCCCGGGACAGGGCCTCAGGGCTACACCTTC.

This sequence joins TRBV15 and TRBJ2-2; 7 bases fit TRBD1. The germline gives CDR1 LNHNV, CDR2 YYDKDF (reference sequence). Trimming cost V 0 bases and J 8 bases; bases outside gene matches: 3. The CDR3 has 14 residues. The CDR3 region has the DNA TGTGCCACCAGCAGAGAAGCAGGGGGTGGGGAGCTGTTTTTT. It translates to CATSREAGGGELFF.

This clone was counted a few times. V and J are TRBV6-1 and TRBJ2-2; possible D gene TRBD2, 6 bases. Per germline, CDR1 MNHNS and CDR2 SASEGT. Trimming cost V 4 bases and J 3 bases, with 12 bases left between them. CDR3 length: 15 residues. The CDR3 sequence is CASSATGLYTGELFF. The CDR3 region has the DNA TGTGCCAGCAGTGCCACGGGACTTTACACCGGGGAGCTGTTTTTT.

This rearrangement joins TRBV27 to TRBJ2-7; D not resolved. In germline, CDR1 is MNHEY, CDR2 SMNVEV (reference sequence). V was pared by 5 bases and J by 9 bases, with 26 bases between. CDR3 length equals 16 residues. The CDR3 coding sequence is TGTGCCAGCAGTCCAAACCCGACAACCTACCAAGGCGTGCAGTACTTC. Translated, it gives CASSPNPTTYQGVQYF.

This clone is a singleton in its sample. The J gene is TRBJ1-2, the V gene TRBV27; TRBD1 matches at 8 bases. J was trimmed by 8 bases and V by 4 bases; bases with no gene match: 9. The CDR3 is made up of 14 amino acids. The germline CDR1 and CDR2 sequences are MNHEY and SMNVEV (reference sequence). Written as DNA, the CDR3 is TGTGCCAGCAGTTCCCCGGACAGGGTTCGCGGCTACACCTTC. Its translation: CASSSPDRVRGYTF.

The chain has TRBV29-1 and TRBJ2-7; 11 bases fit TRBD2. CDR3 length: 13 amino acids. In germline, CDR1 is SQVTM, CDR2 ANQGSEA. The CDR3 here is CSTSGGISYEQYF. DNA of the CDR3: TGCAGTACTAGCGGGGGCATCTCCTACGAGCAGTACTTC.